Listed below are T cell receptor beta chains from one sample, sequenced in a study of blood T cell repertoires in COVID-19. The assay was immunoSEQ multiplex PCR, and TCRdb's table has in-frame clones only and misses some. This sample has 250,000 to 300,000 clones, with around nine tenths found just once. The sample taken for sequencing was peripheral blood. The receptors were gathered from a woman in her twenties or thirties with COVID-19, enrolled during active disease. CDR3s include the opening cysteine and the closing phenylalanine or tryptophan. The order of the fields is J gene, V gene, CDR3 protein.

TRBJ2-2 | TRBV28 | CASIQGGELFF
TRBJ2-1 | TRBV3-1/TRBV3-2 | CASSQALSNEQFF
TRBJ1-2 | TRBV6-2/TRBV6-3 | CASSWTGDGYTF
TRBJ1-5 | TRBV5-1 | CASSLGGQGNQPQHF
TRBJ2-5 | TRBV15 | CATSRAPGINPRGETQYF
TRBJ2-7 | TRBV13 | CASSPAGQGSYEQYF
TRBJ1-5 | TRBV7-2 | CASSDEAYSNQPQHF
TRBJ2-1 | TRBV29-1 | CSANRDRDIGEQFF
TRBJ1-4 | TRBV6-6 | CASRGQVGEKLFF
TRBJ1-4 | TRBV6-5 | CASNIHRVRNEKLFF
TRBJ2-3 | TRBV7-9 | CASSSQGAGTDTQYF
TRBJ2-1 | TRBV19 | CASSQTSGLYNEQFF
TRBJ1-1 | TRBV6-5 | CASSYSGGTEAFF
TRBJ1-6 | TRBV28 | CASSLGGHYNSPLHF
TRBJ2-7 | TRBV4-1 | CASRGQVSSYEQYF
TRBJ1-5 | TRBV2 | CASSQDRANQPQHF
TRBJ2-5 | TRBV4-1 | CASSQRPLTVQETQYF
TRBJ2-3 | TRBV7-2 | CASSLGGRQRTFTDTQYF
TRBJ2-1 | TRBV6-1 | CASRGLAVYNEQFF
TRBJ2-1 | TRBV10-1 | CATSSRQGASVNEQFF
TRBJ1-2 | TRBV24-1 | CATSDFSGGDGYTF
TRBJ2-6 | TRBV7-9 | CASSPSGTALSGANVLTF
TRBJ2-2 | TRBV7-3 | CASSSQGNTGELFF
TRBJ2-6 | TRBV11-2 | CASSPGLLISGANVLTF
TRBJ1-4 | TRBV7-6 | CASSPRGGFGNEKLFF
TRBJ2-3 | TRBV7-9 | CASSPVGTGFSDTQYF
TRBJ1-2 | TRBV18 | CASSPGGGYGYTF
TRBJ1-2 | TRBV7-9 | CASSSGEGVGYTF
TRBJ1-4 | TRBV5-5 | CASSFGSGGEKLFF
TRBJ2-1 | TRBV11-2 | CASSTWTSGAREQFF
TRBJ1-1 | TRBV19 | CASSTPNDRYTEAFF
TRBJ2-5 | TRBV11-2 | CASSPYRGGETQYF
TRBJ2-1 | TRBV13 | CASSNKGLAGAYEQFF
TRBJ1-6 | TRBV18 | CASSLPRTGDNSPLHF
TRBJ1-6 | TRBV28 | CASEPGQVNSPLHF
TRBJ1-2 | TRBV4-3 | CASSQVRGRDSNYGYTF
TRBJ2-7 | TRBV27 | CASSPASGPSYEQYF
TRBJ2-1 | TRBV7-9 | CASSPTGGPYNEQFF
TRBJ1-1 | TRBV4-1 | CASSQDGRWGTLF
TRBJ2-1 | TRBV5-5 | CASSPTGTSGLSSYNEQFF
TRBJ1-1 | TRBV10-2 | CASSDGRGTEAFF
TRBJ2-5 | TRBV6-5 | CASSPGLAGGETQYF
TRBJ2-1 | TRBV27 | CASSFYRGGEDNEQFF
TRBJ1-1 | TRBV19 | CASSTEGVNTEAFF
TRBJ2-1 | TRBV6-5 | CASSRGGKGHNEQFF
TRBJ1-6 | TRBV7-5 | CVRSLGTGPLSDLHF
TRBJ1-5 | TRBV27 | CASSLIENQPQHF
TRBJ2-7 | TRBV3-1/TRBV3-2 | CASSRRELSYEQYF
TRBJ1-2 | TRBV6-5 | CASRAGGNYGYTF
TRBJ2-2 | TRBV7-9 | CASSSQGLAGPTGELFF
TRBJ2-1 | TRBV12-3/TRBV12-4 | CASSPDRVREQFF
TRBJ2-7 | TRBV11-2 | CASSPIAGTGRYYEQYF
TRBJ2-7 | TRBV28 | CASSLGGRVYEQYF
TRBJ1-5 | TRBV30 | CAWSRGNQPQHF
TRBJ2-7 | TRBV2 | CATGQNFHEQYF
TRBJ2-1 | TRBV28 | CASSLPQEQFF
TRBJ1-2 | TRBV9 | CASAAPGSYGYTF